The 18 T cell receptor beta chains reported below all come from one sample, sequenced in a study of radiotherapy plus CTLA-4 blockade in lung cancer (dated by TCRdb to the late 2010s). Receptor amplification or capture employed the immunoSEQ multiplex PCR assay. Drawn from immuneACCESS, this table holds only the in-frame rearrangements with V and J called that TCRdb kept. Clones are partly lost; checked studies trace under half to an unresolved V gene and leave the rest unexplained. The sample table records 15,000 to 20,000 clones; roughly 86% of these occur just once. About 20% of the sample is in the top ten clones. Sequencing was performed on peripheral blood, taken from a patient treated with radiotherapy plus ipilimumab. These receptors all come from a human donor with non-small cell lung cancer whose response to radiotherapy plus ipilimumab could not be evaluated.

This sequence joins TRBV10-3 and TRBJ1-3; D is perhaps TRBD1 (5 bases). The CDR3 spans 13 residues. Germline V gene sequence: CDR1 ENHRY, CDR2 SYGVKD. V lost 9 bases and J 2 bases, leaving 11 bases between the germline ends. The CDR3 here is CAIPGAAGNTIYF. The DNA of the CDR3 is TGTGCCATACCTGGGGCCGCTGGAAACACCATATATTTT.

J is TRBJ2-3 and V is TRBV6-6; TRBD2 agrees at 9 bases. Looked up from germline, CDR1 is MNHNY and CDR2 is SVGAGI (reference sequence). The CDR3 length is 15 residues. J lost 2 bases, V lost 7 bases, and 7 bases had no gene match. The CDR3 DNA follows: TGTGCCAGCAAATGGACTAGCGAATTCACAGATACGCAGTATTTT. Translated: CASKWTSEFTDTQYF.

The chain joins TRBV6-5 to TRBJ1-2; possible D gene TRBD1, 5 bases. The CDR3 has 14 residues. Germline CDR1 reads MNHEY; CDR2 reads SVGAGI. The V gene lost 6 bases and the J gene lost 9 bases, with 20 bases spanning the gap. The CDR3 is CASSPRAAAMSYTF. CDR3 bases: TGTGCCAGCAGCCCCAGGGCCGCCGCTATGAGCTACACCTTC.

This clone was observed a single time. The CDR3 sequence is CASSRIRDRDYEQYF. The CDR3 nucleotides read TGTGCCAGCAGCCGGATCCGGGACAGGGACTACGAGCAGTACTTC. V is TRBV28 and J is TRBJ2-7; 9 bases are shared with TRBD1. CDR1 MDHEN and CDR2 SYDVKM come from the germline V gene. The CDR3 runs 15 residues. V gave up 6 bases and J gave up 3 bases; unmatched junction bases: 9.

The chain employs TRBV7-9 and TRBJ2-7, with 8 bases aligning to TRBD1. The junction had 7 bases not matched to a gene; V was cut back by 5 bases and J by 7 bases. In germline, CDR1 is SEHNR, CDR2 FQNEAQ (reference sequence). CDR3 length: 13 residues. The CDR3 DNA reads TGTGCCAGCAGCCGTAGAGACAGGGGTGAGCAGTACTTC. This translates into CASSRRDRGEQYF.

Here the CDR3 DNA reads TGTGCCACCAGCAGAGGGACGGGGACCTACGAGCAGTACTTC. Translation: CATSRGTGTYEQYF. V gene TRBV15 combines with J gene TRBJ2-7; tentatively, D is TRBD2 (5 bases). Trimming stripped 1 base from V and 2 bases from J, with 9 bases between. The CDR3 has 14 residues. CDR1 is LNHNV, CDR2 YYDKDF, per germline (reference sequence).

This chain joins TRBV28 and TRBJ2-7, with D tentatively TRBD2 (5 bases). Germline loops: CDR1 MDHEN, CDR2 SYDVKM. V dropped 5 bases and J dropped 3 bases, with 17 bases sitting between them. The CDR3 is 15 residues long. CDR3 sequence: CASSPSAGKYYEQYF. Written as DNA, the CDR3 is TGTGCCAGCAGTCCTTCAGCCGGGAAATACTACGAGCAGTACTTC.

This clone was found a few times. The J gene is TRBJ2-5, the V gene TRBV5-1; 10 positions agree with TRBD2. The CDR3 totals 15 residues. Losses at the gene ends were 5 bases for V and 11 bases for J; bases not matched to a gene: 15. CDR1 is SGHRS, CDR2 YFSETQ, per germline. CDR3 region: CASRPGRAGGPEQYF. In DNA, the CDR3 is TGCGCCAGCAGACCCGGCAGAGCGGGAGGGCCTGAGCAGTACTTC.

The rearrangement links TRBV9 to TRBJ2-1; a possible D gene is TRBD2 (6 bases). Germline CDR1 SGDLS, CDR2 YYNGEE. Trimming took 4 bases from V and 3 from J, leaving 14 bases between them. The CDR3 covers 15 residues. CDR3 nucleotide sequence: TGTGCCAGCAGCCCTTCCCTAGCGAACTACAATGAGCAGTTCTTC. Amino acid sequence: CASSPSLANYNEQFF.

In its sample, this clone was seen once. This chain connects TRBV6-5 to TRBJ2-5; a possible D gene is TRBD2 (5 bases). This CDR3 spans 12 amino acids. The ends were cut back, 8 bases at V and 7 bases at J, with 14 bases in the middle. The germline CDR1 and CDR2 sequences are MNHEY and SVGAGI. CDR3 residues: CASVVPGGTQYF. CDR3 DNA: TGTGCCAGCGTGGTCCCCGGAGGGACCCAGTACTTC.

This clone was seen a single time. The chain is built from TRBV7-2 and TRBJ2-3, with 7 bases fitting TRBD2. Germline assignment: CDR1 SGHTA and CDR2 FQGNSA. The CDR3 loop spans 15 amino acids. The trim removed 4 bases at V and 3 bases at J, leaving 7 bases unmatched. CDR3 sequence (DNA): TGTGCCAGCAGCTCCTTCGCGGGAGCTACAGATACGCAGTATTTT. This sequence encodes CASSSFAGATDTQYF.

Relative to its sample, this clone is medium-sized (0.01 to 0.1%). In DNA form, the CDR3 reads TGCGCCAGCAGCCAGGACAGGACGAGTTCATACGAGCAGTACTTC. Translated, it gives CASSQDRTSSYEQYF. The rearrangement links TRBV4-3 to TRBJ2-7; 7 nucleotides match TRBD1. Germline values: CDR1 LGHNA, CDR2 YSLEER. This CDR3 is built from 15 residues. Losses at the gene ends were 3 bases for V and 4 bases for J; bases not matched to a gene: 9.

Here the CDR3 DNA reads TGCGCCAGCAGTCAACGTGAGCAGTTCTTC. As protein: CASSQREQFF. The V and J genes are TRBV23-1 and TRBJ2-1; no reliable D call. TRBV23-1 is filed as an ORF, its function uncertain. The V end lost 2 bases, the J end lost 9 bases, and 2 bases lay between the germline ends. The CDR3 is made up of 10 amino acids.

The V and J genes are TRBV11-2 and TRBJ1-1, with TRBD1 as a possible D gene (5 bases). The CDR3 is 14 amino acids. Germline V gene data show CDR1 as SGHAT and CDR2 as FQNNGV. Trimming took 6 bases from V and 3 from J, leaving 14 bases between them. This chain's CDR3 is CASSFRVVDTEAFF. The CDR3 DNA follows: TGTGCCAGCAGTTTCAGGGTCGTGGACACTGAAGCTTTCTTT.

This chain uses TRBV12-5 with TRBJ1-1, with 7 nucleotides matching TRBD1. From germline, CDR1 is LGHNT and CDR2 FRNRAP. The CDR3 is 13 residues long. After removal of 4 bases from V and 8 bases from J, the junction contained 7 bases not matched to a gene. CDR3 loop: CASGYRGKGEAFF. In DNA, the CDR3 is TGTGCTAGTGGTTACAGGGGAAAGGGGGAAGCTTTCTTT.

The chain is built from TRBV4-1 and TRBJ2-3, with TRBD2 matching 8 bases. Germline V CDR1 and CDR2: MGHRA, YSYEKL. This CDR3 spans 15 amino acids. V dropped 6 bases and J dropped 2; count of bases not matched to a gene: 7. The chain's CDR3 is CASRPTSGPTDTQYF. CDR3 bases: TGCGCCAGCAGGCCCACTAGCGGCCCCACAGATACGCAGTATTTT.

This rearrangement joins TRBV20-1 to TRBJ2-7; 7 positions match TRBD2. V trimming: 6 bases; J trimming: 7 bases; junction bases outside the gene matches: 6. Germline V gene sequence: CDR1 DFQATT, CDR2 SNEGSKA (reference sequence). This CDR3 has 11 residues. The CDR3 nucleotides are TGCAGTGCCCCGGGAGGAGGGGAGCAGTACTTC. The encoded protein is CSAPGGGEQYF.

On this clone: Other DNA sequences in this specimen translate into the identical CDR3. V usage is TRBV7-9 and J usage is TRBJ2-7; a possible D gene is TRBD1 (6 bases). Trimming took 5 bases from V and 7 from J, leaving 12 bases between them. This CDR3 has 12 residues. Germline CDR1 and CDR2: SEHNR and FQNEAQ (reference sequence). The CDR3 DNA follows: TGTGCCAGCAGCCCCCTGGGGGCAGAGCAGTACTTC. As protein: CASSPLGAEQYF.